What follows are 24 T cell receptor beta chains derived from one specimen sequenced in a study of blood T cell repertoires in COVID-19. Only in-frame clones appear in the TCRdb table, and some are missing; sequencing was by immunoSEQ multiplex PCR. The sample holds some 100,000 clones, 80% to 90% seen once. Sequencing was done on a sample of peripheral blood. The receptors originated from a man between 65 and 85 years old who had recovered from COVID-19.

The rearrangement joins TRBV4-2 to TRBJ1-1, with D possibly being TRBD1 (6 bases). V lost 3 bases, J lost 1 base, and 6 bases lay in between. CDR1 LGHNA and CDR2 YNFKEQ come from the germline V gene. The CDR3 length is 13 residues. The CDR3 loop reads CASSQDRNTEAFF. CDR3 sequence (DNA): TGTGCCAGCAGCCAGGACAGGAACACTGAAGCTTTCTTT.

V and J are TRBV7-9 and TRBJ2-7; possibly TRBD1 for D (6 bases). The V gene's germline CDR1 is SEHNR and CDR2 FQNEAQ (reference sequence). Deletions cut 5 bases from V and 1 base from J, with 15 bases between. CDR3 length equals 15 residues. The CDR3 sequence is CASSPQGTTSYEQYF. CDR3 nucleotides: TGTGCCAGCAGCCCTCAGGGGACGACTTCCTACGAGCAGTACTTC.

This clone has just a few counts. This chain connects TRBV28 to TRBJ2-7; 9 bases match TRBD2. CDR3 length equals 14 residues. V shed 3 bases, J shed 7 bases, and the junction held 7 bases outside the gene matches. Germline loops: CDR1 MDHEN, CDR2 SYDVKM. CDR3 DNA: TGTGCCAGCAGTTTGGTTCTAGCGGGATTGGAGCAGTACTTC. Amino acid sequence: CASSLVLAGLEQYF.

The chain combines TRBV29-1 with TRBJ2-1, with TRBD1 matching over 11 bases. J was trimmed by 9 bases and V by 6 bases; bases with no gene match: 7. CDR3 length: 13 residues. Germline V gene sequence: CDR1 SQVTM, CDR2 ANQGSEA. The DNA of the CDR3 is TGCAGCGTGGGACAGGGGGTCGACGGTGAGCAGTTCTTC. Its translation: CSVGQGVDGEQFF.

This clone has more than one count but fewer than ten. The V call is TRBV5-5, the J call TRBJ1-2; no clear D. The CDR3 sequence is 12 residues long. CDR1 is SGHKS, CDR2 YYEKEE, per germline (reference sequence). V was shortened by 1 base and J by 5 bases, with 6 bases between the two germline ends. The CDR3 region is CASSLNGYGYTF. Here the CDR3 DNA reads TGTGCCAGCAGCTTGAACGGGTATGGCTACACCTTC.

This clone is a singleton in its sample. The chain carries TRBV20-1 and TRBJ2-5; D is ambiguous. Germline assignment: CDR1 DFQATT and CDR2 SNEGSKA (reference sequence). This CDR3 region has 11 residues. The germline V and J ends were trimmed by 6 bases and 4 bases, with 9 bases remaining between them. CDR3: CSAATRETQYF. CDR3 in DNA: TGCAGTGCCGCAACGAGAGAGACCCAGTACTTC.

The chain couples TRBV7-2 to TRBJ1-1, with D hard to call. The V end lost 1 base, the J end lost 3 bases, and 6 bases lay between the germline ends. Germline values: CDR1 SGHTA, CDR2 FQGNSA. The CDR3 length is 13 residues. Here the CDR3 reads CASSLVRDTEAFF. The DNA of the CDR3 is TGTGCCAGCAGCTTAGTGAGAGACACTGAAGCTTTCTTT.

The chain carries TRBV3-1 (or the pseudogene TRBV3-2) and TRBJ2-3, with 9 bases aligning to TRBD2. CDR1 is LGHDT, CDR2 YNNKEL, per germline (reference sequence). This CDR3 region has 16 residues. V lost 4 bases, J lost 3 bases, and 8 bases stayed unmatched. The CDR3 protein is CASSLNSGGRTDTQYF. The CDR3 nucleotides are TGTGCCAGCAGCCTAAATAGCGGGGGACGGACAGATACGCAGTATTTT.

This chain uses TRBV6-7 with TRBJ1-6; 9 nucleotides line up with TRBD1. TRBV6-7 is marked as an open reading frame, function uncertain. CDR3 size: 17 residues. V shed 2 bases, J shed 2 bases, and the junction held 4 bases outside the gene matches. The DNA for the CDR3 is TGTGCCAGCAGTTACGTGGGACAGGGAACCTATAATTCACCCCTCCACTTT. It codes for CASSYVGQGTYNSPLHF.

The table lists this clone with many counts. The chain uses TRBV27 and TRBJ1-5; 9 bases map to TRBD1. Germline assignment: CDR1 MNHEY and CDR2 SMNVEV (reference sequence). V lost 5 bases, J lost 7 bases, and 9 bases stayed unmatched. The CDR3 covers 15 residues. As DNA, the CDR3 is TGTGCCAGCAGTCCCCGCGGACAGGGGAAGCAGCCCCAGCATTTT. This codes for CASSPRGQGKQPQHF.

The chain joins TRBV11-1 to TRBJ2-1; TRBD2 agrees at 7 bases. With 5 bases clipped from V and 8 bases from J, the junction kept 15 bases outside the gene matches. The CDR3 extends over 16 amino acids. Germline lookup yields CDR1 SGHAT and CDR2 FQDESV (reference sequence). Written as DNA, the CDR3 is TGTGCCAGCAGCCCCCTCGAAGGTAGCGGGCTCTATGAGCAGTTCTTC. Its translation is CASSPLEGSGLYEQFF.

This clone occurred a few times. The chain combines TRBV24-1 with TRBJ2-3; 7 nucleotides agree with TRBD1. The ends lost 3 bases at V and 0 bases at J; junction bases unmatched: 5. Germline CDR1 and CDR2: KGHDR and SFDVKD. This CDR3 comprises 16 residues. The CDR3 bases are TGTGCCACCAGTGATACCACAGGGGCTAGCACAGATACGCAGTATTTT. Protein: CATSDTTGASTDTQYF.

The chain joins TRBV3-1 (or the pseudogene TRBV3-2) to TRBJ1-2; 7 bases line up with TRBD1. There are 16 residues in the CDR3. V was pared by 4 bases and J by 4 bases, with 12 bases of the junction left unmatched. CDR1 is LGHDT and CDR2 is YNNKEL in the germline V gene (reference sequence). CDR3 DNA: TGTGCCAGCAGCCGACGAGGAGGGGGCGCTGGCTATGGCTACACCTTC. It codes for CASSRRGGGAGYGYTF.

The chain is built from TRBV28 and TRBJ2-7; D is unresolved. The CDR3 sequence is 14 residues long. V was trimmed by 5 bases and J by 7 bases, leaving 18 bases between them. CDR1 MDHEN and CDR2 SYDVKM come from the germline V gene. The chain's CDR3 is CASSPQIALREQYF. The CDR3 DNA follows: TGTGCCAGCAGTCCCCAAATAGCCCTCCGGGAGCAGTACTTC.

The chain carries TRBV19 and TRBJ1-1; D is ambiguous. V shed 1 base and J shed 1 base, with 7 bases lying between them. The CDR3 contains 14 residues. Germline V gene data show CDR1 as LNHDA and CDR2 as SQIVND (reference sequence). The CDR3 spells CASSIGRENTEAFF. CDR3 nucleotide sequence: TGTGCCAGTAGTATAGGACGGGAGAACACTGAAGCTTTCTTT.

The chain has TRBV5-1 and TRBJ1-1; D may be TRBD1 (5 bases). This CDR3 is built from 15 residues. Per the germline V gene, CDR1 is SGHRS and CDR2 is YFSETQ. V lost 0 bases to trimming and J lost 3 bases, with 12 bases between them. CDR3 region: CASSLAGGLDTEAFF. The CDR3 region has the DNA TGCGCCAGCAGCTTGGCCGGGGGTTTAGACACTGAAGCTTTCTTT.

This clone was seen once. This chain uses TRBV5-4 with TRBJ1-6; TRBD1 aligns across 10 bases. The V segment lost 3 bases and the J segment 8 bases; nucleotides outside the gene matches: 5. CDR1 SGHNT and CDR2 YYREEE come from the germline V gene (reference sequence). CDR3 length: 15 amino acids. The CDR3 sequence is CASSSPGQGYSPLHF. Written as DNA, the CDR3 is TGTGCCAGCAGCTCACCGGGACAGGGGTATTCACCCCTCCACTTT. Full variable domain (rest looked up from reference TRBV5-4 and TRBJ1-6): ETGVTQSPTHLIKTRGQQVTLRCSSQSGHNTVSWYQQALGQGPQFIFQYYREEENGRGNFPPRFSGLQFPNYSSELNVNALELDDSALYLCASSSPGQGYSPLHFGNGTRLTVT.

The CDR3 sequence is CASRGQGNEKLFF. Written as DNA, the CDR3 is TGTGCCAGCAGAGGACAGGGAAATGAAAAACTGTTTTTT. The chain carries TRBV2 and TRBJ1-4, with TRBD1 matching 8 bases. The V and J ends lost 6 bases and 5 bases, in that order; junction bases with no gene match: 2. This CDR3 is 13 amino acids long. Germline V gives CDR1 SNHLY, CDR2 FYNNEI. Full variable domain (missing parts from reference TRBV2 and TRBJ1-4): EPEVTQTPSHQVTQMGQEVILRCVPISNHLYFYWYRQILGQKVEFLVSFYNNEISEKSEIFDDQFSVERPDGSNFTLKIRSTKLEDSAMYFCASRGQGNEKLFFGSGTQLSVL.

The chain combines TRBV6-5 with TRBJ1-1; D remains ambiguous. The germline CDR1 and CDR2 sequences are MNHEY and SVGAGI. Trimming took 6 bases from V and 0 from J, leaving 14 bases between them. The CDR3 contains 15 residues. The CDR3 bases are TGTGCCAGCAGCCATAGACTCAACATGAACACTGAAGCTTTCTTT. Translated, it gives CASSHRLNMNTEAFF.

V usage is TRBV5-1 and J usage is TRBJ2-7, with D maybe TRBD1 (7 bases). Trimming took off 4 bases at V and 3 bases at J, with 11 bases between the two ends. The length of the CDR3 is 13 residues. Germline lookup yields CDR1 SGHRS and CDR2 YFSETQ. This CDR3 reads CASSAGQFYEQYF. Written as DNA, the CDR3 is TGCGCCAGCAGCGCGGGACAGTTCTACGAGCAGTACTTC.

The chain is built from TRBV3-1 (or the pseudogene TRBV3-2) and TRBJ2-6; 8 bases agree with TRBD1. The CDR3 has 21 residues. Unmatched junction bases numbered 15, after V lost 0 bases and J lost 2 bases. Germline V gene sequence: CDR1 LGHDT, CDR2 YNNKEL (reference sequence). CDR3 in amino acids: CASSQESWGSATGAGANVLTF. The CDR3, as DNA: TGTGCCAGCAGCCAAGAGTCATGGGGCTCTGCGACAGGGGCTGGGGCCAACGTCCTGACTTTC.

The chain carries TRBV10-1 and TRBJ1-3; TRBD1 is a possible D gene (6 bases). CDR1 and CDR2 from the germline V gene are WNHNN and SYGVQD (reference sequence). The V gene lost 2 bases and the J gene lost 4 bases, with 15 bases spanning the gap. The CDR3 has 16 amino acids. This CDR3 is CASSETPQGPGNTIYF. The CDR3 nucleotides are TGCGCCAGCAGTGAGACGCCACAGGGCCCGGGAAACACCATATATTTT.

The V call is TRBV19, the J call TRBJ2-7; 9 bases line up with TRBD1. Germline trimming cut 6 bases from V and 4 bases from J; bases unmatched to any gene: 10. The CDR3 is made up of 15 amino acids. From germline, CDR1 is LNHDA and CDR2 SQIVND (reference sequence). This CDR3 is CASSPADRGGYEQYF. The CDR3 DNA follows: TGTGCCAGTAGCCCCGCGGACAGGGGCGGGTACGAGCAGTACTTC.

This clone was counted a few times. The gene calls are TRBV15 and TRBJ1-1; D is unresolved. This CDR3 is 16 amino acids long. Germline lookup yields CDR1 LNHNV and CDR2 YYDKDF (reference sequence). V dropped 1 base and J dropped 0 bases, with 12 bases sitting between them. The CDR3 loop reads CATSRGSAALNTEAFF. CDR3 coding DNA: TGTGCCACCAGCAGAGGGTCGGCGGCCCTGAACACTGAAGCTTTCTTT.